The rows below give T cell receptor beta chains drawn from one sample of a study of T cell repertoires and HLA-DP antigens. No antigens are known for them. Data came from immunoSEQ multiplex PCR; TCRdb stores just in-frame clones and leaves some out. The sample has about 110,000 clones; over 90% are singletons. The sequencing sample was made of CD4+ T cells from PBMCs. These receptors were taken from a woman between 18 and 29 years old in good health and CMV-seronegative. CDR3s include the opening cysteine and the closing phenylalanine or tryptophan. Each record gives: CDR3 length, J gene, D gene, clone size, V gene, CDR3 protein, CDR3 DNA. The D gene is left open where the match is weak. The size field is filled for only some rows; it gives once, few, many or a size class.

13	TRBJ1-1	.	.	TRBV7-3	CASSLMGGTEAFF	TGTGCCAGCAGCTTAATGGGTGGGACTGAAGCTTTCTTT
15	TRBJ1-2	TRBD1	once	TRBV18	CASSPSGTGERGYTF	TGTGCCAGCTCACCTTCCGGGACAGGGGAACGTGGCTACACCTTC
13	TRBJ2-5	.	.	TRBV18	CASSPGNWETQYF	TGTGCCAGCTCACCTGGGAACTGGGAGACCCAGTACTTC
17	TRBJ2-7	.	.	TRBV21-1	CASSKTTDREFPYEQYF	TGTGCCAGCAGCAAGACTACCGACAGGGAGTTCCCCTACGAGCAGTACTTC
12	TRBJ1-2	.	.	TRBV11-1	CASSLDGYGYTF	TGTGCCAGCAGCTTAGACGGGTATGGCTACACCTTC
15	TRBJ2-7	.	.	TRBV11-2	CASSLLLGVSAEQYF	TGTGCCAGCAGCTTATTATTGGGAGTATCGGCTGAGCAGTACTTC
12	TRBJ1-5	.	few	TRBV16	CASSRPNQPQHF	TGTGCCAGCAGCCGCCCAAATCAGCCCCAGCATTTT
14	TRBJ1-4	.	once	TRBV5-1	CASSLGDMHEKLFF	TGCGCCAGCAGCTTGGGGGATATGCATGAAAAACTGTTTTTT
17	TRBJ2-3	TRBD2	once	TRBV4-1	CASSPSGRSDGTDTQYF	TGCGCCAGCAGCCCAAGCGGGAGGAGCGATGGGACAGATACGCAGTATTTT
15	TRBJ2-6	.	.	TRBV7-2	CASSLRGSGANVLTF	TGTGCCAGCAGCTTAAGGGGCTCTGGGGCCAACGTCCTGACTTTC
12	TRBJ2-1	.	.	TRBV10-2	CASSTRYNEQFF	TGCGCCAGCAGTACGCGCTACAATGAGCAGTTCTTC
14	TRBJ2-3	TRBD2	.	TRBV19	CASSLQRGRTKQYF	TGTGCCAGTAGTCTGCAGCGGGGGCGCACAAAGCAGTATTTT
15	TRBJ2-1	.	.	TRBV2	CASLDIPGGIPEQFF	TGTGCCAGCCTTGACATCCCAGGAGGGATTCCTGAGCAGTTCTTC
15	TRBJ2-7	TRBD1	.	TRBV19	CASSGDRDRAYEQYF	TGTGCCAGTAGCGGGGACAGGGATAGGGCCTACGAGCAGTACTTC
17	TRBJ2-6	.	.	TRBV7-3	CASSPQTRSSGANVLTF	TGTGCCAGCAGCCCCCAGACCCGCTCATCTGGGGCCAACGTCCTGACTTTC
15	TRBJ2-3	.	.	TRBV5-6	CASSPDRGIVDTQYF	TGTGCCAGCAGCCCGGACCGCGGCATTGTGGATACGCAGTATTTT
13	TRBJ1-1	.	once	TRBV11-3	CASSFSLNTEAFF	TGTGCCAGCAGCTTTAGCCTGAACACTGAAGCTTTCTTT
14	TRBJ1-1	.	.	TRBV6-5	CASREDTLNTEAFF	TGTGCCAGCAGAGAGGACACACTGAACACTGAAGCTTTCTTT
14	TRBJ1-3	.	few	TRBV2	CASSRISSGNTIYF	TGTGCCAGCAGCCGGATAAGCTCTGGAAACACCATATATTTT
16	TRBJ2-3	TRBD2	.	TRBV6-4	CASSPTTSGSTDTQYF	TGTGCCAGCAGTCCGACGACTAGCGGATCCACAGATACGCAGTATTTT
15	TRBJ1-5	.	.	TRBV30	CAWTESSHGNQPQHF	TGTGCCTGGACCGAATCGAGTCACGGGAATCAGCCCCAGCATTTT
13	TRBJ1-2	.	.	TRBV5-4	CASSLEHTYGYTF	TGTGCCAGCAGCTTGGAACATACCTATGGCTACACCTTC
17	TRBJ1-3	.	once	TRBV7-2	CASSLAGARVGGNTIYF	TGTGCCAGCAGCTTAGCCGGGGCCAGGGTCGGTGGAAACACCATATATTTT
17	TRBJ2-2	TRBD1	.	TRBV5-1	CASSLGPGQGSTGELFF	TGCGCCAGCAGCTTGGGCCCGGGACAGGGTAGCACCGGGGAGCTGTTTTTT
14	TRBJ2-3	TRBD2	.	TRBV2	CAGRSGGARDTQYF	TGTGCCGGGAGGAGCGGGGGGGCCCGGGATACGCAGTATTTT
16	TRBJ2-7	TRBD2	.	TRBV5-8	CASSKAGLANNYEQYF	TGTGCCAGCAGCAAAGCGGGACTGGCAAATAACTACGAGCAGTACTTC
13	TRBJ2-7	.	.	TRBV28	CASSLSSDYEQYF	TGTGCCAGCAGTTTATCATCCGACTACGAGCAGTACTTC
15	TRBJ1-6	.	.	TRBV6-5	CASSYGGANNSPLHF	TGTGCCAGCAGTTACGGGGGGGCTAATAATTCACCCCTCCACTTT
13	TRBJ1-6	.	.	TRBV4-3	CASSQQVGSPLHF	TGCGCCAGCAGCCAGCAGGTCGGGTCACCCCTCCACTTT
18	TRBJ2-1	TRBD2	.	TRBV7-9	CASSLGLAGGPGYNEQFF	TGTGCCAGCAGCCTCGGGCTAGCGGGAGGGCCGGGTTACAATGAGCAGTTCTTC
15	TRBJ1-1	.	.	TRBV5-4	CASSFPGQMNTEAFF	TGTGCCAGCAGCTTCCCGGGACAAATGAACACTGAAGCTTTCTTT
14	TRBJ1-2	.	few	TRBV19	CASSVQGVVSGYTF	TGTGCCAGTAGTGTACAGGGTGTGGTGTCTGGCTACACCTTC
13	TRBJ1-2	.	.	TRBV18	CASSPGENYGYTF	TGTGCCAGCTCACCGGGAGAGAACTATGGCTACACCTTC
15	TRBJ2-2	TRBD2	.	TRBV7-7	CASSRLAGNTGELFF	TGTGCTAGCAGTCGGCTAGCGGGAAACACCGGGGAGCTGTTTTTT
15	TRBJ1-6	.	.	TRBV6-5	CASSYTSGAVTPLHF	TGTGCCAGCAGTTACACGTCAGGCGCAGTCACACCCCTCCACTTT
14	TRBJ2-3	.	once	TRBV11-3	CASSLGGDTDTQYF	TGTGCCAGCAGCTTAGGGGGTGACACAGATACGCAGTATTTT
15	TRBJ2-1	TRBD2	.	TRBV25-1	CASSERGRAPNEQFF	TGTGCCAGCAGTGAACGCGGGAGGGCCCCGAATGAGCAGTTCTTC
15	TRBJ1-2	.	.	TRBV7-2	CASSLAQGQGEGYTF	TGTGCCAGCAGCTTAGCGCAAGGGCAGGGTGAGGGCTACACCTTC
15	TRBJ1-2	.	.	TRBV18	CASSPSIGTNYGYTF	TGTGCCAGCTCACCCTCCATAGGGACTAACTATGGCTACACCTTC
15	TRBJ2-1	.	.	TRBV18	CASSPVREVNNEQFF	TGTGCCAGCTCACCGGTCCGTGAAGTAAACAATGAGCAGTTCTTC
15	TRBJ1-2	.	.	TRBV15	CATSRGAGRGGGYTF	TGTGCCACCTCCCGGGGTGCGGGCCGGGGTGGAGGCTACACCTTC
13	TRBJ2-5	.	.	TRBV30	CAWSRGAQETQYF	TGTGCCTGGAGTAGGGGGGCCCAAGAGACCCAGTACTTC
15	TRBJ2-1	TRBD2	.	TRBV5-5	CASSLTGGTYNEQFF	TGTGCCAGCAGCCTGACGGGAGGTACCTACAATGAGCAGTTCTTC
14	TRBJ1-5	TRBD1	.	TRBV6-1	CASTHRGGNQPQHF	TGTGCCAGCACCCACAGGGGGGGCAATCAGCCCCAGCATTTT
17	TRBJ1-4	TRBD1	.	TRBV2	CATRRDRGLRTNEKLFF	TGTGCCACACGCCGGGACAGGGGGTTGAGGACTAATGAAAAACTGTTTTTT
14	TRBJ2-1	.	.	TRBV5-1	CASARAGIFNEQFF	TGCGCCAGCGCCAGGGCGGGAATTTTCAATGAGCAGTTCTTC
15	TRBJ2-2	.	.	TRBV7-9	CASSFIRENTGELFF	TGTGCCAGCAGCTTTATCAGGGAGAACACCGGGGAGCTGTTTTTT
17	TRBJ2-3	.	.	TRBV4-2	CASSHGTGSVGTDTQYF	TGTGCCAGCAGCCACGGTACAGGGAGTGTCGGCACAGATACGCAGTATTTT
16	TRBJ1-5	.	.	TRBV28	CASSSLRMGGHQPQHF	TGTGCCAGCAGTTCTCTTAGAATGGGGGGCCATCAGCCCCAGCATTTT
16	TRBJ2-2	.	.	TRBV11-2	CASSLERAVDTGELFF	TGTGCCAGCAGCTTAGAGAGGGCGGTAGACACCGGGGAGCTGTTTTTT
15	TRBJ2-3	TRBD1	once	TRBV6-5	CASSPRGRSTDTQYF	TGTGCCAGCAGTCCGAGGGGGCGGAGCACAGATACGCAGTATTTT
12	TRBJ2-3	.	few	TRBV7-6	CASSPETDTQYF	TGTGCCAGCAGCCCCGAGACAGATACGCAGTATTTT
15	TRBJ2-2	.	.	TRBV7-8	CASSTRGVATGELFF	TGTGCCAGCAGCACCAGAGGAGTTGCCACCGGGGAGCTGTTTTTT
14	TRBJ2-5	.	.	TRBV28	CASRHGGQGETQYF	TGTGCCAGCAGGCACGGGGGTCAGGGAGAGACCCAGTACTTC